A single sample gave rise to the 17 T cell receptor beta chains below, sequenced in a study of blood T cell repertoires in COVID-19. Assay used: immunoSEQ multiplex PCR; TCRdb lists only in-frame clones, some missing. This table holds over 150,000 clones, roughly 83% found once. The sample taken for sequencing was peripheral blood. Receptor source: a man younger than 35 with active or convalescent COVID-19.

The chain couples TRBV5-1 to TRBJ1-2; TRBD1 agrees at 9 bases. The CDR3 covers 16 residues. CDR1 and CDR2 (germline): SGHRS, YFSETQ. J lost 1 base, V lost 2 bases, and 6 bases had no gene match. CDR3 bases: TGCGCCAGCAGCTTAAGGACAGGGGACTATAACTATGGCTACACCTTC. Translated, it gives CASSLRTGDYNYGYTF.

The DNA of the CDR3 is TGTGCCAGCAGCCAACTTGCTCGGGGGGCCCACAATGAGCAGTTCTTC. Protein product: CASSQLARGAHNEQFF. This chain uses TRBV3-1 (or the pseudogene TRBV3-2) with TRBJ2-1, with TRBD2 as a possible D gene (7 bases). The CDR3 is made up of 16 amino acids. V lost 2 bases, J lost 5 bases, and 16 bases lay in between. CDR1 is LGHDT and CDR2 is YNNKEL in the germline V gene (reference sequence).

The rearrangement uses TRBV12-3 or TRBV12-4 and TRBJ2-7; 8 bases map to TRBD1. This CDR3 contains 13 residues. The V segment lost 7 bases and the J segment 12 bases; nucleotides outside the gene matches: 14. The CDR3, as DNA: TGTGCCAGCACGCCACCAGGACAGGGAAGTCCGTACTTC. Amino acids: CASTPPGQGSPYF.

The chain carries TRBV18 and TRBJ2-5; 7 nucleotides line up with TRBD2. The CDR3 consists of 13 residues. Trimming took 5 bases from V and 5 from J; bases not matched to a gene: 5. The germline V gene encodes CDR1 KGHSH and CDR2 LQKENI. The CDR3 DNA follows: TGTGCCAGCTCAACTTCCGGGGGGGAGACCCAGTACTTC. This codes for CASSTSGGETQYF. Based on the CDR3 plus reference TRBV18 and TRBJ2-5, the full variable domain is NAGVMQNPRHLVRRRGQEARLRCSPMKGHSHVYWYRQLPEEGLKFMVYLQKENIIDESGMPKERFSAEFPKEGPSILRIQQVVRGDSAAYFCASSTSGGETQYFGPGTRLLVL.

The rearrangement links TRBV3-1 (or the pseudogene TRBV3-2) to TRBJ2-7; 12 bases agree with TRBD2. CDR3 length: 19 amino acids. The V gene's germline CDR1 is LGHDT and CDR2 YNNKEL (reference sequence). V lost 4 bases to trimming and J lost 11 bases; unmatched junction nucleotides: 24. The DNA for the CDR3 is TGTGCCAGCAGCCCCCTCCCCCGGGGCCGACGGACTAGCGGGAAAACAAAGTACTTC. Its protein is CASSPLPRGRRTSGKTKYF.

This CDR3 reads CASSLSSTGPKSPLHF. The CDR3 region has the DNA TGTGCCAGCAGCTTGTCCTCGACAGGACCTAAGTCACCCCTCCACTTT. The genes are TRBV5-4 and TRBJ1-6, with D possibly matching TRBD1 (6 bases). The germline V and J ends were trimmed by 1 base and 10 bases, with 18 bases remaining between them. The CDR3 has 16 residues. Germline V gene data show CDR1 as SGHNT and CDR2 as YYREEE (reference sequence).

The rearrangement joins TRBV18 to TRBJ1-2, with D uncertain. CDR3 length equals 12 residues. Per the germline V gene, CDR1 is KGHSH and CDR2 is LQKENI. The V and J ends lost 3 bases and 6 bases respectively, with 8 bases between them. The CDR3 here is CASSPREDGYTF. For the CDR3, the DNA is TGTGCCAGCTCACCGAGGGAGGATGGCTACACCTTC.

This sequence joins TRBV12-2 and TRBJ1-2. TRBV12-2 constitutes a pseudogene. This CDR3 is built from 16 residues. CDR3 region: CASRLAPGERNYGYTF. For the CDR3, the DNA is TGTGCAAGTCGCTTAGCGCCGGGGGAGCGTAACTATGGCTACACCTTC.

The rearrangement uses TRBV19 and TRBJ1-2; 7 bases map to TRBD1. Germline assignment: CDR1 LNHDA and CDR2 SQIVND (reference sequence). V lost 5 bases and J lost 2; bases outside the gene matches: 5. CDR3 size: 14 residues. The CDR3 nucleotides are TGTGCCAGTAGTCGGGACAGCCTGAACTATGGCTACACCTTC. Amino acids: CASSRDSLNYGYTF.

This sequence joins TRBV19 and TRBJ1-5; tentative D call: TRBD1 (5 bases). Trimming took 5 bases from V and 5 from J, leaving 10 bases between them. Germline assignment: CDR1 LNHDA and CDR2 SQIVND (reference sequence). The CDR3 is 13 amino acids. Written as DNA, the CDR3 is TGTGCCAGTAGTCCAGGGTTCCATCAGCCCCAGCATTTT. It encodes CASSPGFHQPQHF.

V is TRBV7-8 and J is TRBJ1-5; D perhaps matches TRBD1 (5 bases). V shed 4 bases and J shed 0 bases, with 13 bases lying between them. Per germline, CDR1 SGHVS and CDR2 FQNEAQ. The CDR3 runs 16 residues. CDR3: CASSSMGGYSNQPQHF. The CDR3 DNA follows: TGTGCCAGCAGCTCCATGGGGGGGTATAGCAATCAGCCCCAGCATTTT.

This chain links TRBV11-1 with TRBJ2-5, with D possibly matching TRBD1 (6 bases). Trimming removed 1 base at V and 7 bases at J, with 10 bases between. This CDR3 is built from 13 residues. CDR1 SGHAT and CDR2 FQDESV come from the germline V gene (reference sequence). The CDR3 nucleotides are TGTGCCAGCAGCTTAGACAGGGACGGGACCCAGTACTTC. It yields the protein CASSLDRDGTQYF.

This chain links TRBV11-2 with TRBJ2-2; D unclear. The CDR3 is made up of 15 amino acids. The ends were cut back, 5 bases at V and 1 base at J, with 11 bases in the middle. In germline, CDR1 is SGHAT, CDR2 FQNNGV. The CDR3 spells CASSPFVLNTGELFF. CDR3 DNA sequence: TGTGCCAGCAGCCCCTTTGTGTTGAACACCGGGGAGCTGTTTTTT.

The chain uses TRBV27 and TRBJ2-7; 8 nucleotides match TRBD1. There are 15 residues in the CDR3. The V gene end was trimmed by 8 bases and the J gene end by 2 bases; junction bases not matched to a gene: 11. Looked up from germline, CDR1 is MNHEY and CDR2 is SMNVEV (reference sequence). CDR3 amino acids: CASGTTGVGTYEQYF. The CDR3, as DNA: TGTGCCAGCGGGACGACAGGGGTGGGGACCTACGAGCAGTACTTC.

The chain's CDR3 is CASLGQNTGELFF. In nucleotides, the CDR3 is TGTGCCAGCTTGGGACAAAACACCGGGGAGCTGTTTTTT. This sequence joins TRBV2 and TRBJ2-2; D is perhaps TRBD1 (6 bases). The CDR3 contains 13 residues. Trimming left V 8 bases short and J 2 bases short, with 9 bases between. Germline CDR1 reads SNHLY; CDR2 reads FYNNEI.

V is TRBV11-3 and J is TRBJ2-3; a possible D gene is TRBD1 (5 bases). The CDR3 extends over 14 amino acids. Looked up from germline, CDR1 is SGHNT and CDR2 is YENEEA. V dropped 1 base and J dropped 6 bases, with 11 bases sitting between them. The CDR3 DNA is TGTGCCAGCAGCTTAGCCAGGGTGGGGGATACGCAGTATTTT. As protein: CASSLARVGDTQYF.

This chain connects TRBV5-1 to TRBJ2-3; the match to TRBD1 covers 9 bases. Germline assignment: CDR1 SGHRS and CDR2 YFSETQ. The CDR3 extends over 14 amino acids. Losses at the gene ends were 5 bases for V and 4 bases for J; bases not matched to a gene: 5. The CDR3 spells CASRQGAQADTQYF. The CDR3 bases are TGCGCCAGCAGACAGGGGGCGCAAGCAGATACGCAGTATTTT.